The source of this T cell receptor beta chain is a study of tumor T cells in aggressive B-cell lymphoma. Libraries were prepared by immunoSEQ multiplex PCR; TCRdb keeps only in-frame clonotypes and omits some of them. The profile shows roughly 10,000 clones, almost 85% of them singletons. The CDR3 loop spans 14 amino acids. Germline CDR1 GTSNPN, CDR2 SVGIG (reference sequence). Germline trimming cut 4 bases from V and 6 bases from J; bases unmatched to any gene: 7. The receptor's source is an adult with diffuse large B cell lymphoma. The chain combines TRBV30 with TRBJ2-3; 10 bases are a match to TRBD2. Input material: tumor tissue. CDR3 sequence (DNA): TGTGCCTGGAACATAGCGGGAGGTCTTGATACGCAGTATTTT. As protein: CAWNIAGGLDTQYF.